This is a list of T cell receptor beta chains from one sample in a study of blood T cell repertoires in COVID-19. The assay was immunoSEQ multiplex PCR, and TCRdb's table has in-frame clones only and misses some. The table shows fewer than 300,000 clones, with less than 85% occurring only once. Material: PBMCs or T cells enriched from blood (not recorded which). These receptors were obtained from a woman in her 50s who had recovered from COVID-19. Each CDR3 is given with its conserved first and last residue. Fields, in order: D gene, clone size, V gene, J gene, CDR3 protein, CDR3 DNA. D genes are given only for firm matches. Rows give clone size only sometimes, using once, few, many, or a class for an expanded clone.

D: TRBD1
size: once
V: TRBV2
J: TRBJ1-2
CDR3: CARKQGARVGGYTF
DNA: TGTGCCCGCAAACAGGGGGCCCGGGTAGGTGGCTACACCTTC

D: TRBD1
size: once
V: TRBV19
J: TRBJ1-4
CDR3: CASSPPGTGDEKLFF
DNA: TGTGCCAGTAGTCCTCCCGGGACAGGGGATGAAAAACTGTTTTTT

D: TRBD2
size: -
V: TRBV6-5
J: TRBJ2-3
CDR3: CASSRRTSGKDTQYF
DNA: TGTGCCAGCAGTAGGAGGACTAGCGGGAAAGATACGCAGTATTTT

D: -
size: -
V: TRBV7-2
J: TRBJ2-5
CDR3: CASSSRLGGEETQYF
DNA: TGTGCCAGCAGCTCTCGACTAGGAGGGGAAGAGACCCAGTACTTC

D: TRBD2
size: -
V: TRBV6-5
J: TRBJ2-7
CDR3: CASTTSGREQYF
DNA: TGTGCCAGCACCACTAGCGGGAGAGAGCAGTACTTC

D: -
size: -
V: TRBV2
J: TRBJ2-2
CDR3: CASSGGVSRGELFF
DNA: TGTGCCAGCAGTGGCGGAGTCTCCCGGGGGGAGCTGTTTTTT

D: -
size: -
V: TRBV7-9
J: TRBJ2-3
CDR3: CASSLKELNTDTQYF
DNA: TGTGCCAGCAGCTTAAAAGAACTTAACACAGATACGCAGTATTTT

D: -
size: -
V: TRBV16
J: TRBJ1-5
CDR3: CASSRGLYSNQPQHF
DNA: TGTGCCAGCAGCCGCGGCCTTTATAGCAATCAGCCCCAGCATTTT

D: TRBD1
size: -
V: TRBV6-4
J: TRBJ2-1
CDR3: CASSPIAGGRGNEQFF
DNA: TGTGCCAGCAGTCCAATCGCAGGGGGCAGGGGGAATGAGCAGTTCTTC

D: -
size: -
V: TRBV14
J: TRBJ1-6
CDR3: CASSRESYSPLHF
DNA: TGTGCCAGCAGTCGAGAATCCTATTCACCCCTCCACTTT

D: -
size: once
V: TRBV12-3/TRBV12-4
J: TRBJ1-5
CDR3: CASSFGSNQPQHF
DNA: TGTGCCAGCAGTTTTGGCAGCAATCAGCCCCAGCATTTT

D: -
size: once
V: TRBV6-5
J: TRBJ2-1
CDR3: CASSFSKNIDEQFF
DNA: TGTGCCAGCAGTTTCTCTAAAAACATCGATGAGCAGTTCTTC

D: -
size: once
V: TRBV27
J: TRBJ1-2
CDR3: CASSPGSGYTF
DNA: TGTGCCAGCAGTCCAGGAAGCGGCTACACCTTC

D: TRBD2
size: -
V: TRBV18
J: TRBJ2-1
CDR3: CASSDDRASGLDNEQFF
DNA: TGTGCCAGCTCAGACGATAGAGCTAGCGGACTCGACAATGAGCAGTTCTTC

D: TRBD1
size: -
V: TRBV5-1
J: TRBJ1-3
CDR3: CASSHTGGSGNTIYF
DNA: TGCGCCAGCAGCCACACAGGGGGCTCTGGAAACACCATATATTTT

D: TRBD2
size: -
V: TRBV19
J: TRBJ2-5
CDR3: CASSIGGAQETQYF
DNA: TGTGCCAGTAGTATCGGGGGGGCCCAAGAGACCCAGTACTTC

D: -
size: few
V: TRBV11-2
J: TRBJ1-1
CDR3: CASNRPNTEAFF
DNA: TGTGCCTCTAACAGGCCGAACACTGAAGCTTTCTTT

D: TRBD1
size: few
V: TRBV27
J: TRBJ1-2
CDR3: CASSPPGTGGANGYTF
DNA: TGTGCCAGCAGTCCACCTGGGACAGGGGGCGCGAATGGCTACACCTTC

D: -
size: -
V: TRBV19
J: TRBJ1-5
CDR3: CASSMGQFNQPQHF
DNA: TGTGCCAGTAGTATGGGGCAGTTCAATCAGCCCCAGCATTTT

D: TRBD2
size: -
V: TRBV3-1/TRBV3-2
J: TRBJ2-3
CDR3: CASSQVSPVRSSGGAGDTQYF
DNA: TGTGCCAGCAGCCAAGTGTCCCCGGTTCGCTCTAGCGGGGGGGCAGGGGATACGCAGTATTTT

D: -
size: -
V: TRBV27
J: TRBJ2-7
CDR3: CASSYQAGPGEQYF
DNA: TGTGCCAGCAGTTACCAAGCAGGTCCTGGCGAGCAGTACTTC

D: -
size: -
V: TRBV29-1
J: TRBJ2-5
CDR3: CSVAQGQETQYF
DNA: TGCAGCGTTGCCCAGGGACAAGAGACCCAGTACTTC

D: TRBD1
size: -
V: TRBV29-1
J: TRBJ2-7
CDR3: CSVEHTGTGTYEQYF
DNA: TGCAGCGTTGAACATACCGGGACAGGGACCTACGAGCAGTACTTC

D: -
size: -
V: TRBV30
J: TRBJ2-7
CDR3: CAWNGRTPSSYEQYF
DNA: TGTGCCTGGAACGGTCGTACTCCAAGCTCCTACGAGCAGTACTTC

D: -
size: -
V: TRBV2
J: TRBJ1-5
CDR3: CASSRQVGAGVQPQHF
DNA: TGTGCCAGCAGTCGACAGGTTGGGGCGGGGGTTCAGCCCCAGCATTTT

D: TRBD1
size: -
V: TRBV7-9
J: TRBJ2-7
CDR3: CASSLGTGNYEQYF
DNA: TGTGCCAGCAGCTTAGGGACAGGGAACTACGAGCAGTACTTC

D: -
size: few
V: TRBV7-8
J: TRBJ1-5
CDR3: CASSLAGAGNQPQHF
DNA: TGTGCCAGCAGCTTAGCTGGGGCTGGCAATCAGCCCCAGCATTTT

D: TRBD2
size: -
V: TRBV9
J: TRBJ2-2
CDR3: CASSVWTSGGTNTGELFF
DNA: TGTGCCAGCAGCGTTTGGACTAGCGGGGGTACGAACACCGGGGAGCTGTTTTTT

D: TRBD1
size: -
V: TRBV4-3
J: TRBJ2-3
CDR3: CASSLQGAVADTQYF
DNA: TGCGCCAGCAGCCTTCAGGGGGCGGTGGCAGATACGCAGTATTTT

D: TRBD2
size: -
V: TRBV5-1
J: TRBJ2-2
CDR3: CPRSSLLAGGDTGELFF
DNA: TGCCCCCGCAGCAGCCTTCTAGCGGGGGGGGACACCGGGGAGCTGTTTTTT

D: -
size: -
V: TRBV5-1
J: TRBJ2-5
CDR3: CASSLGQNQETQYF
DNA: TGCGCCAGCAGCTTGGGACAAAATCAAGAGACCCAGTACTTC

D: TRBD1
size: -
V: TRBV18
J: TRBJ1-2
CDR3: CASSGQAGGYTF
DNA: TGTGCCAGCTCCGGACAGGCGGGTGGCTACACCTTC

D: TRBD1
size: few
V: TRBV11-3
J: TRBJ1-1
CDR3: CASSLGQGSTAFF
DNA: TGTGCCAGCAGCCTTGGACAGGGGAGTACGGCTTTCTTT

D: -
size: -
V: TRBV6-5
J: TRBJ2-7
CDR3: CASSRTKLSYEQYF
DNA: TGTGCCAGCAGTCGCACGAAACTAAGCTACGAGCAGTACTTC

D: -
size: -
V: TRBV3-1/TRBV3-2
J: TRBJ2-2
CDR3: CASSLPGLRNTGELFF
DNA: TGTGCCAGCAGCCTCCCCGGGTTAAGGAACACCGGGGAGCTGTTTTTT

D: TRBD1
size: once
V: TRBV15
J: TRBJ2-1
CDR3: CATSRDRGRDEQFF
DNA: TGTGCCACCAGCCGGGACAGGGGGCGGGATGAGCAGTTCTTC

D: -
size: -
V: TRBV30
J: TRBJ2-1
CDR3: CAWSDLGSGNEQFF
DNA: TGTGCCTGGAGTGACCTTGGGAGTGGGAATGAGCAGTTCTTC

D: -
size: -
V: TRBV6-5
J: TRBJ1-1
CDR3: CASRQGGNTEAFF
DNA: TGTGCCAGCAGGCAGGGTGGGAACACTGAAGCTTTCTTT

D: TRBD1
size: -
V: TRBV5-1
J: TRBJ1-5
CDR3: CASSLGGQGQNQPQHF
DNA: TGCGCCAGCAGCTTGGGGGGACAGGGGCAGAATCAGCCCCAGCATTTT

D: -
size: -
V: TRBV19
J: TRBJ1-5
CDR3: CASIKQGSSNQPQHF
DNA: TGTGCCAGTATTAAACAGGGAAGTAGCAATCAGCCCCAGCATTTT

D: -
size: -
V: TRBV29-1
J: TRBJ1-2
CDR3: CSVANQARGYTF
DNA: TGCAGCGTCGCAAACCAGGCTCGAGGCTACACCTTC

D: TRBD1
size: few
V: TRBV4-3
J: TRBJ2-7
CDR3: CASSPGQNTYEQYF
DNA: TGCGCCAGCAGCCCGGGACAGAACACCTACGAGCAGTACTTC

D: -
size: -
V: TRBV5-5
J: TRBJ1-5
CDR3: CASSTLSGRGDQPQHF
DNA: TGTGCCAGCAGCACCCTGTCCGGCAGGGGTGATCAGCCCCAGCATTTT

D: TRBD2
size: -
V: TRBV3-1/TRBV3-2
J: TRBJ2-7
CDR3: CASSRPGGGFHEQYF
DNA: TGTGCCAGCAGCCGCCCGGGAGGTGGGTTCCACGAGCAGTACTTC

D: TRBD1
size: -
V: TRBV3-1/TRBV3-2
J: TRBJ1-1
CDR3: CASSHANPGQGGTEAFF
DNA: TGTGCCAGCAGCCATGCTAACCCGGGACAGGGGGGCACTGAAGCTTTCTTT

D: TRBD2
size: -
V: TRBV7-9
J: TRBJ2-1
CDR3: CASSQPASGRQGRREQFF
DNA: TGTGCCAGCAGCCAGCCAGCTAGCGGGAGACAGGGCCGTCGCGAGCAGTTCTTC

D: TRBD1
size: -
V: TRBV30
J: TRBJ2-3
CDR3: CAWNPGQGETDTQYF
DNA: TGTGCCTGGAACCCCGGACAGGGAGAAACAGATACGCAGTATTTT

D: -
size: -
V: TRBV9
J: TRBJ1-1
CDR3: CASSVESGGASEAFF
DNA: TGTGCCAGCAGCGTAGAAAGTGGGGGCGCATCTGAAGCTTTCTTT

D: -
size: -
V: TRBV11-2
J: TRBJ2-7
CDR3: CASSAYPRGHSYEQYF
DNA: TGTGCCAGCAGCGCCTATCCCAGGGGTCATTCGTACGAGCAGTACTTC

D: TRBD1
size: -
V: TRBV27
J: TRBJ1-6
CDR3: CASSLRDRASPLHF
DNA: TGTGCCAGCAGTCTCCGGGACAGGGCTTCACCCCTCCACTTT

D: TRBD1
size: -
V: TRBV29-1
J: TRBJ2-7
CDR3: CSADGTGPYEQYF
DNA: TGCAGCGCCGACGGGACAGGACCCTACGAGCAGTACTTC

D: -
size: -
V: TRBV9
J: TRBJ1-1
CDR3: CASSLRGNTEAFF
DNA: TGTGCCAGCAGCTTACGCGGGAACACTGAAGCTTTCTTT

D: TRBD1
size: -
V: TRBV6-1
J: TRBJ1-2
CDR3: CASSEGGGQGRYGYTF
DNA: TGTGCCAGCAGTGAAGGGGGGGGACAGGGACGCTATGGCTACACCTTC

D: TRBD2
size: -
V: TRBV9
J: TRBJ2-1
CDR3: CASTPDGGSNNEQFF
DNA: TGTGCCAGCACCCCTGATGGCGGGAGTAACAATGAGCAGTTCTTC

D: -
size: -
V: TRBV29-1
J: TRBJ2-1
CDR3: CSVGSLLSYNEQFF
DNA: TGCAGCGTTGGTAGCCTCCTCTCCTACAATGAGCAGTTCTTC

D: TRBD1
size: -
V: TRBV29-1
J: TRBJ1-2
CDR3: CSVDPGQGGANYGYTF
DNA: TGCAGCGTTGATCCGGGTCAGGGGGGAGCTAACTATGGCTACACCTTC

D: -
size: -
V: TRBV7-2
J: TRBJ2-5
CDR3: CASSPTGWGAQYF
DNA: TGTGCCAGCAGCCCAACCGGCTGGGGGGCCCAGTACTTC

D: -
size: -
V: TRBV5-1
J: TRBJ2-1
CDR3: CASSLVLENNEQFF
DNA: TGCGCCAGCAGCTTGGTTCTAGAAAACAATGAGCAGTTCTTC

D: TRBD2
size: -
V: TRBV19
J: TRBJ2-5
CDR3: CASRSSTSGRQETQYF
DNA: TGTGCCAGTAGATCTTCGACTAGCGGGAGGCAAGAGACCCAGTACTTC